Below, 27 T cell receptor beta chains from the same sample are listed, as sequenced in a study of cytomegalovirus exposure and HLA in healthy donors. The study ran its PCR with 60 Vbeta and 13 Jbeta primers. This table comes from immunoSEQ multiplex PCR, and its TCRdb copy is limited to in-frame clones, with some not included. This table has approximately 120,000 clones, 74% appearing once. The specimen sequenced was PBMCs. The receptors stem from a woman aged 50 to 65 in good health and CMV-seropositive.

This clone was counted between two and nine times. This chain links TRBV10-3 with TRBJ1-2; 8 positions match TRBD1. This CDR3 has 15 residues. The J segment lost 5 bases and the V segment lost 0 bases, leaving 5 bases of the junction unmatched. CDR1 is ENHRY, CDR2 SYGVKD, per germline. The CDR3 is CAISESRDRMYGYTF. Here the CDR3 DNA reads TGTGCCATCAGTGAGTCTCGGGACAGGATGTATGGCTACACCTTC.

In this sample, this clone turned up a few times. The V call is TRBV7-9, the J call TRBJ2-1; possible D gene TRBD1, 6 bases. Trimming shortened V by 0 bases and J by 3 bases, and 9 bases separated the two germline ends. CDR3 size: 15 residues. Germline-derived CDR1 and CDR2 are SEHNR and FQNEAQ (reference sequence). The CDR3 sequence: CASSLAGQNYNEQFF. DNA for the CDR3: TGTGCCAGCAGCTTAGCCGGACAGAACTACAATGAGCAGTTCTTC.

This sequence joins TRBV9 and TRBJ1-3, with unresolved D. This CDR3 is built from 13 residues. V lost 0 bases and J 3 bases, leaving 4 bases between the germline ends. CDR1 is SGDLS and CDR2 is YYNGEE in the germline V gene. The CDR3 coding sequence is TGTGCCAGCAGCGTAGGGCTTGGAAACACCATATATTTT. As protein: CASSVGLGNTIYF.

The chain employs TRBV5-1 and TRBJ1-4, with D perhaps matching TRBD1 (6 bases). Germline CDR1 is SGHRS and CDR2 is YFSETQ. V was trimmed by 4 bases and J by 7 bases, leaving 14 bases between them. The CDR3 covers 14 residues. The CDR3: CASSPRPGAEKLFF. The CDR3 DNA reads as TGCGCCAGCAGCCCCCGGCCAGGGGCTGAAAAACTGTTTTTT.

This chain connects TRBV28 to TRBJ2-1, with 9 positions matching TRBD2. This CDR3 is built from 16 residues. Germline values: CDR1 MDHEN, CDR2 SYDVKM. Trimming cost V 1 base and J 7 bases; bases outside gene matches: 8. The CDR3 loop reads CASSLLGGGASNEQFF. The CDR3 bases are TGTGCCAGCAGTTTATTGGGCGGGGGGGCATCTAATGAGCAGTTCTTC. Together with reference TRBV28 and TRBJ2-1, the CDR3 gives the full variable domain: DVKVTQSSRYLVKRTGEKVFLECVQDMDHENMFWYRQDPGLGLRLIYFSYDVKMKEKGDIPEGYSVSREKKERFSLILESASTNQTSMYLCASSLLGGGASNEQFFGPGTRLTVL.

This clone is a singleton in its sample. The chain links TRBV11-2 to TRBJ1-1; D uncertain. Trimming pared 6 bases from V and 5 bases from J, leaving 19 bases between. The length of the CDR3 is 15 residues. Per the germline V gene, CDR1 is SGHAT and CDR2 is FQNNGV. CDR3 sequence: CASRDKRQGRTEAFF. DNA for the CDR3: TGTGCCAGCAGGGATAAACGCCAAGGGAGAACTGAAGCTTTCTTT.

The chain links TRBV2 to TRBJ1-1, with 7 bases matching TRBD1. V dropped 1 base and J dropped 4; count of bases not matched to a gene: 9. The CDR3 contains 16 residues. Germline CDR1 is SNHLY and CDR2 is FYNNEI. In nucleotides, the CDR3 is TGTGCCAGCAGTGAAGAGGGGGCTGGGTTGAGCACTGAAGCTTTCTTT. It translates to CASSEEGAGLSTEAFF.

The J gene is TRBJ2-2, the V gene TRBV4-2, with 10 bases aligning to TRBD2. The germline V gene encodes CDR1 LGHNA and CDR2 YNFKEQ. With 4 bases clipped from V and 3 bases from J, the junction kept 5 bases outside the gene matches. The CDR3 covers 16 residues. CDR3 sequence (DNA): TGTGCCAGCAGCCTATCCGGGACTAGCGACACCGGGGAGCTGTTTTTT. As protein: CASSLSGTSDTGELFF.

This chain links TRBV4-1 with TRBJ2-1; D is perhaps TRBD2 (5 bases). V dropped 2 bases and J dropped 7 bases, with 15 bases sitting between them. This CDR3 is 15 amino acids long. Germline CDR1 and CDR2: MGHRA and YSYEKL. The CDR3 DNA sequence: TGCGCCAGCAGCCAATCCCCAGGCGGGCGAAATGAGCAGTTCTTC. Translation: CASSQSPGGRNEQFF.

Many counts were recorded for this clone. The rearrangement uses TRBV7-2 and TRBJ2-2; TRBD1 matches at 9 bases. Germline V CDR1 and CDR2: SGHTA, FQGNSA. This CDR3 has 16 residues. V trimming: 1 base; J trimming: 7 bases; junction bases outside the gene matches: 7. CDR3 in DNA: TGTGCCAGCAGCTTAGTTGGGACAGGGCTTCACGGGGAGCTGTTTTTT. This sequence encodes CASSLVGTGLHGELFF.

This clone showed up just a few times. V gene TRBV10-3 combines with J gene TRBJ2-2; 12 positions match TRBD1. CDR3 length: 16 residues. Germline CDR1 reads ENHRY; CDR2 reads SYGVKD. The junction had 5 bases not matched to a gene; V was cut back by 4 bases and J by 5 bases. Here the CDR3 DNA reads TGTGCCATCAGTGTCGGGACAGGGGGCGGAACCGGGGAGCTGTTTTTT. Translated: CAISVGTGGGTGELFF.

V and J are TRBV19 and TRBJ1-5, with TRBD1 identical over 8 bases. This CDR3 contains 16 residues. Germline CDR1 and CDR2: LNHDA and SQIVND (reference sequence). Losses at the gene ends were 2 bases for V and 2 bases for J; bases not matched to a gene: 5. CDR3 residues: CASSIQGAGGNQPQHF. The CDR3 nucleotides read TGTGCCAGTAGTATACAGGGGGCCGGTGGCAATCAGCCCCAGCATTTT.

The rearrangement uses TRBV5-1 and TRBJ1-1, with 9 bases that match TRBD1. This CDR3 comprises 12 residues. After removal of 4 bases from V and 8 bases from J, the junction contained 3 bases not matched to a gene. Germline V gene data show CDR1 as SGHRS and CDR2 as YFSETQ. This chain's CDR3 is CASSTGQGEAFF. The CDR3 DNA reads TGCGCCAGCAGCACCGGACAGGGGGAAGCTTTCTTT.

The genes are TRBV7-2 and TRBJ2-3, with D perhaps matching TRBD2 (6 bases). The V and J ends lost 1 base and 4 bases respectively, with 18 bases between them. Germline CDR1 is SGHTA and CDR2 is FQGNSA. CDR3 size: 17 residues. CDR3 sequence: CASSLVTRSGGPDTQYF. The CDR3 nucleotides are TGTGCCAGCAGCTTAGTTACGCGGTCCGGGGGTCCAGATACGCAGTATTTT.

This clone has a single count. The chain carries TRBV7-2 and TRBJ2-7, with D maybe TRBD1 (5 bases). The CDR3 loop spans 12 amino acids. Germline-derived CDR1 and CDR2 are SGHTA and FQGNSA. The ends were cut back, 1 base at V and 11 bases at J, with 12 bases in the middle. The CDR3 region has the DNA TGTGCCAGCAGCTTAGTTAGTGGGGCGAAGTACTTC. It specifies CASSLVSGAKYF.

The chain carries TRBV11-2 and TRBJ2-1, with 11 bases lining up with TRBD2. CDR3 length equals 15 residues. Per the germline V gene, CDR1 is SGHAT and CDR2 is FQNNGV. V was pared by 6 bases and J by 8 bases, with 9 bases of the junction left unmatched. Written as DNA, the CDR3 is TGTGCCAGCAGATTTAGCGGGGGGGCGAGCGATGAGCAGTTCTTC. Translation gives CASRFSGGASDEQFF.

The V call is TRBV5-5, the J call TRBJ2-3, with D tentatively TRBD1 (6 bases). The V gene's germline CDR1 is SGHKS and CDR2 YYEKEE (reference sequence). The CDR3 has 17 amino acids. V was pared by 0 bases and J by 6 bases, with 20 bases between. The CDR3 DNA is TGTGCCAGCAGCTTGGAGTCCGGGACACCACGGCTCGATACGCAGTATTTT. Protein product: CASSLESGTPRLDTQYF.

Notes on this clone: One end of the junction does not line up with germline, which may come from a read error. V gene TRBV7-9 combines with J gene TRBJ2-5; 9 bases map to TRBD2. Germline V gene sequence: CDR1 SEHNR, CDR2 FQNEAQ (reference sequence). The CDR3 is 15 amino acids. The CDR3 sequence: CASSVAGATQETQYF. The CDR3 DNA reads as TGTGCCAGCAGCGTAGCGGGGGCCACTCAAGAGACCCAGTACTTC.

The chain is built from TRBV7-9 and TRBJ1-4; D is unresolved. The germline V gene encodes CDR1 SEHNR and CDR2 FQNEAQ (reference sequence). V was pared by 0 bases and J by 8 bases, with 13 bases between. The CDR3 runs to 15 residues. The CDR3 nucleotides read TGTGCCAGCAGCTTAGCACTAGAAGTAGGGGAAAAACTGTTTTTT. As protein: CASSLALEVGEKLFF.

This chain joins TRBV2 and TRBJ1-2; a possible D gene is TRBD1 (5 bases). This CDR3 has 15 amino acids. Germline lookup yields CDR1 SNHLY and CDR2 FYNNEI. Trimming took off 6 bases at V and 7 bases at J, with 21 bases between the two ends. CDR3 nucleotide sequence: TGTGCCAGCAGAACCCGATTCGGGACTTCGGGTGGCTACACCTTC. Translating it yields CASRTRFGTSGGYTF.

This chain uses TRBV11-2 with TRBJ1-6; 7 bases map to TRBD1. In germline, CDR1 is SGHAT, CDR2 FQNNGV. The CDR3 extends over 17 amino acids. Trimming took 6 bases from V and 4 from J; bases not matched to a gene: 12. The chain's CDR3 is CASRRQGATGYNSPLHF. CDR3 DNA: TGTGCCAGCAGACGACAGGGAGCGACAGGGTATAATTCACCCCTCCACTTT.

This rearrangement joins TRBV7-2 to TRBJ1-4, with unresolved D. The CDR3 spans 15 residues. CDR1 and CDR2 from the germline V gene are SGHTA and FQGNSA. Trimming cost V 5 bases and J 3 bases, with 13 bases left between them. For the CDR3, the DNA is TGTGCCAGCAGCCTCAATGGAGTGGCTAATGAAAAACTGTTTTTT. Protein: CASSLNGVANEKLFF. Combining the CDR3 with reference TRBV7-2 and TRBJ1-4 gives the whole variable domain GAGVSQSPSNKVTEKGKDVELRCDPISGHTALYWYRQSLGQGLEFLIYFQGNSAPDKSGLPSDRFSAERTGGSVSTLTIQRTQQEDSAVYLCASSLNGVANEKLFFGSGTQLSVL.

The rearrangement uses TRBV6-5 and TRBJ1-5; weak D call: TRBD1 (6 bases). The CDR3 has 14 amino acids. Between the trimmed V and J ends, which lost 5 bases and 6 bases, there was a span of 14 bases. Germline-derived CDR1 and CDR2 are MNHEY and SVGAGI. CDR3 loop: CASSPQGSLQPQHF. CDR3 sequence (DNA): TGTGCCAGCAGTCCACAGGGATCGCTTCAGCCCCAGCATTTT.

The rearrangement uses TRBV29-1 and TRBJ2-7; D perhaps matches TRBD1 (5 bases). The CDR3 runs to 13 residues. CDR1 and CDR2 (germline): SQVTM, ANQGSEA. Between the trimmed V and J ends, which lost 4 bases and 2 bases, there was a span of 12 bases. CDR3 sequence: CSVARQGTYEQYF. The CDR3 DNA reads as TGCAGCGTTGCCCGCCAGGGAACCTACGAGCAGTACTTC.

This chain links TRBV29-1 with TRBJ2-5; a possible D gene is TRBD2 (5 bases). The CDR3 spans 15 residues. Trimming removed 6 bases from V and 9 bases from J, with 26 bases in between. The germline CDR1 and CDR2 sequences are SQVTM and ANQGSEA. The CDR3 is CSVELTGLPTLAQYF. The CDR3 DNA follows: TGCAGCGTCGAACTAACCGGACTTCCGACGTTGGCCCAGTACTTC.

The J gene is TRBJ2-4, the V gene TRBV7-4; 8 bases are a match to TRBD2. CDR3 length equals 18 residues. Per germline, CDR1 SGHVT and CDR2 SQSDAQ. The CDR3 reads CDNNALCFRGGGSDIQYF. DNA of the CDR3: TGTGACAATAACGCACTGTGTTTCCGGGGGGGAGGGTCGGACATTCAGTACTTC.

V gene TRBV2 combines with J gene TRBJ2-7, with TRBD1 matching 10 bases. Germline CDR1 SNHLY, CDR2 FYNNEI. The length of the CDR3 is 14 residues. V was pared by 7 bases and J by 12 bases, with 15 bases of the junction left unmatched. Here the CDR3 DNA reads TGTGCCAGCACTTCGGGACAGGGGAATCAACTTCGGTACTTC. It codes for CASTSGQGNQLRYF. Supplemented by reference TRBV2 and TRBJ2-7, the full variable domain reads EPEVTQTPSHQVTQMGQEVILRCVPISNHLYFYWYRQILGQKVEFLVSFYNNEISEKSEIFDDQFSVERPDGSNFTLKIRSTKLEDSAMYFCASTSGQGNQLRYFGPGTRLTVT.